The rows below give T cell receptor beta chains drawn from one sample of a study of cytomegalovirus exposure and HLA in healthy donors. Assay used: immunoSEQ multiplex PCR; TCRdb lists only in-frame clones, some missing. The data show around 130,000 clones, about 61% seen once. Sequences were obtained from PBMCs. These receptors were taken from a male donor in good health and CMV-seronegative. Each CDR3 is given with its conserved first and last residue. The D gene is left open where the match is weak. Clone size, where shown, is once, few, many, or a class for clones that have expanded.

clone_size,v_call,d_call,j_call,cdr3_aa,cdr3_nt
.,TRBV18,.,TRBJ1-1,CASSPSGGGDTEAFF,TGTGCCAGCTCACCCTCGGGGGGTGGAGACACTGAAGCTTTCTTT
few,TRBV7-3,TRBD2,TRBJ2-5,CASSLTSGVQETQYF,TGTGCCAGCAGCTTAACTAGCGGGGTCCAAGAGACCCAGTACTTC
few,TRBV5-1,TRBD1,TRBJ1-1,CASSPRQGDTEAFF,TGCGCCAGCAGCCCCCGACAGGGAGACACTGAAGCTTTCTTT
.,TRBV27,.,TRBJ2-7,CASSLSQGGLEQYF,TGTGCCAGCAGTTTGTCACAGGGCGGGCTCGAGCAGTACTTC
.,TRBV7-3,.,TRBJ2-5,CASSREQGETQYF,TGTGCCAGCAGCAGAGAACAGGGAGAGACCCAGTACTTC
.,TRBV2,.,TRBJ1-2,CASSERGGDGYTF,TGTGCCAGCAGTGAGAGAGGAGGGGATGGCTACACCTTC
.,TRBV4-3,TRBD1,TRBJ2-3,CASSQGGGQGTDTQYF,TGCGCCAGCAGCCAAGGGGGGGGACAGGGGACAGATACGCAGTATTTT
many,TRBV18,.,TRBJ1-1,CASSPPGHTEAFF,TGTGCCAGCTCACCCCCAGGTCACACTGAAGCTTTCTTT
.,TRBV5-6,TRBD1,TRBJ1-6,CASSPKPGQGYSPLHF,TGTGCCAGCAGCCCCAAGCCGGGACAGGGCTATTCACCCCTCCACTTT
.,TRBV7-8,.,TRBJ1-2,CASSLGSRRYGYTF,TGTGCCAGCAGCTTAGGGAGTAGGCGCTATGGCTACACCTTC
once,TRBV5-1,TRBD1,TRBJ2-7,CASSRASGQGVNEQYF,TGCGCCAGCAGCCGTGCCTCTGGACAGGGGGTCAACGAGCAGTACTTC
many,TRBV6-6,TRBD1,TRBJ2-1,CASSPGTGGYNEQFF,TGTGCCAGCAGTCCCGGGACAGGGGGCTACAATGAGCAGTTCTTC
once,TRBV5-8,.,TRBJ2-4,CASSLTSGVSNIQYF,TGTGCCAGCAGCTTGACGTCCGGGGTCTCAAACATTCAGTACTTC
.,TRBV4-1,.,TRBJ2-1,CASSQTPGGGQGNNEQFF,TGCGCCAGCAGCCAAACTCCTGGAGGAGGGCAGGGTAACAATGAGCAGTTCTTC
.,TRBV6-5,.,TRBJ1-2,CASSYASTGIYGYTF,TGTGCCAGCAGTTACGCCTCCACAGGAATCTATGGCTACACCTTC
.,TRBV7-9,.,TRBJ2-7,CASSFNRGGPYEQYF,TGTGCCAGCAGCTTCAACAGGGGGGGACCCTACGAGCAGTACTTC
.,TRBV4-1,TRBD1,TRBJ1-1,CASSQVQGANTEAFF,TGCGCCAGCAGCCAAGTTCAGGGGGCTAACACTGAAGCTTTCTTT
.,TRBV5-1,.,TRBJ2-3,CASSPQDFSTDTQYF,TGCGCCAGCAGCCCCCAGGACTTTAGCACAGATACGCAGTATTTT
.,TRBV28,TRBD1,TRBJ1-1,CASWDRGLVGTEAFF,TGTGCCAGCTGGGACAGGGGCTTGGTCGGCACTGAAGCTTTCTTT
once,TRBV13,TRBD1,TRBJ1-3,CASSLTGVSGNTIYF,TGTGCCAGCAGCCTCACAGGGGTATCTGGAAACACCATATATTTT
.,TRBV7-9,.,TRBJ2-7,CASSLIVGGEQYF,TGTGCCAGCAGCTTAATCGTCGGGGGCGAGCAGTACTTC
.,TRBV5-1,TRBD1,TRBJ2-3,CASRTGSEADTQYF,TGCGCCAGCAGGACAGGGTCTGAGGCAGATACGCAGTATTTT
.,TRBV10-3,.,TRBJ2-1,CAILPGGGNEQFF,TGTGCCATCCTCCCCGGAGGCGGCAATGAGCAGTTCTTC
few,TRBV5-1,.,TRBJ1-6,CASSLDTDGSPLHF,TGCGCCAGCAGCTTAGACACCGACGGTTCACCCCTCCACTTT
.,TRBV7-3,TRBD1,TRBJ2-3,CASSFGTGGDTQYF,TGTGCCAGCAGCTTCGGGACAGGCGGCGATACGCAGTATTTT
.,TRBV2,TRBD2,TRBJ2-3,CASSQLLAGSTDTQYF,TGTGCCAGCAGTCAATTACTAGCGGGGAGCACAGATACGCAGTATTTT
.,TRBV7-6,TRBD1,TRBJ1-4,CASSSVWEGDRGYEKLFF,TGTGCCAGCAGCTCGGTGTGGGAGGGGGACAGGGGATATGAAAAACTGTTTTTT
.,TRBV7-7,TRBD2,TRBJ2-3,CASSLGVSGGTSTDTQYF,TGTGCCAGCAGCTTAGGAGTTAGCGGGGGGACTAGCACAGATACGCAGTATTTT
.,TRBV28,.,TRBJ2-3,CASRLQGDTQYF,TGTGCCAGCAGACTCCAGGGGGATACGCAGTATTTT
.,TRBV7-9,TRBD2,TRBJ2-1,CASSRTSGYNEQFF,TGTGCCAGCAGCAGGACTAGCGGCTACAATGAGCAGTTCTTC
few,TRBV11-2,TRBD2,TRBJ2-1,CASSYHSGSYNEQFF,TGTGCCAGCAGCTACCATAGCGGGTCTTACAATGAGCAGTTCTTC
.,TRBV28,.,TRBJ1-6,CAVRENNSPLHF,TGTGCCGTCCGGGAAAATAATTCACCCCTCCACTTT
.,TRBV6-5,TRBD1,TRBJ1-6,CASSYPGQGNSPLHF,TGTGCCAGCAGTTACCCGGGACAGGGGAATTCACCCCTCCACTTT
.,TRBV6-5,TRBD2,TRBJ2-2,CASSYEARGGTGELFF,TGTGCCAGCAGTTACGAGGCGCGGGGGGGCACCGGGGAGCTGTTTTTT
.,TRBV7-2,TRBD1,TRBJ1-1,CASSLTGAGFAFQAFF,TGTGCCAGCAGCTTGACAGGGGCGGGGTTCGCATTTCAGGCTTTCTTT
.,TRBV20-1,.,TRBJ2-1,CSASLNEQFF,TGCAGTGCTAGCTTAAATGAGCAGTTCTTC
.,TRBV10-3,TRBD1,TRBJ1-4,CAISSTDRDEKLFF,TGTGCCATCAGTTCTACTGACAGGGATGAAAAACTGTTTTTT
.,TRBV7-2,.,TRBJ2-7,CASSPRTSYSYEQYF,TGTGCCAGCAGCCCCAGGACATCCTACTCCTACGAGCAGTACTTC
.,TRBV5-4,TRBD1,TRBJ1-4,CASSRGLGTGDEKLFF,TGTGCCAGCAGCCGTGGGCTGGGGACAGGGGACGAAAAACTGTTTTTT
once,TRBV9,TRBD2,TRBJ2-1,CASSVEGLSSYNEQFF,TGTGCCAGCAGCGTCGAGGGACTATCCTCCTACAATGAGCAGTTCTTC
.,TRBV6-1,.,TRBJ2-7,CASWNSIYEQYF,TGTGCCAGCTGGAACAGTATTTACGAGCAGTACTTC
few,TRBV30,.,TRBJ1-2,CAWSGQVEYTF,TGTGCCTGGAGTGGGCAGGTTGAGTACACCTTC
few,TRBV7-8,.,TRBJ1-2,CASSLGWEVYTF,TGTGCCAGCAGCTTAGGCTGGGAGGTCTACACCTTC
.,TRBV5-1,.,TRBJ1-4,CASSLDTFTNEKLFF,TGCGCCAGCAGCTTGGACACGTTCACTAATGAAAAACTGTTTTTT
.,TRBV19,.,TRBJ1-2,CASSQNYGYTF,TGTGCCAGTAGTCAAAACTATGGCTACACCTTC
.,TRBV28,TRBD1,TRBJ1-4,CASSRVGQGQINEKLFF,TGTGCCAGCAGTAGGGTCGGACAGGGACAAATTAATGAAAAACTGTTTTTT
.,TRBV27,.,TRBJ1-4,CASAGGGRRVEKLFF,TGTGCCAGCGCAGGTGGAGGGAGGCGGGTTGAAAAACTGTTTTTT
.,TRBV7-2,.,TRBJ1-1,CASSLDGSEGTEAFF,TGTGCCAGCAGCTTAGATGGGTCCGAGGGCACTGAAGCTTTCTTT
.,TRBV6-5,TRBD2,TRBJ2-1,CASSLATSGEPGQFF,TGTGCCAGCAGTCTCGCGACTAGCGGGGAACCCGGTCAGTTCTTC
.,TRBV19,.,TRBJ2-1,CASRRGAGYNEQFF,TGTGCCAGCCGACGGGGGGCAGGCTACAATGAGCAGTTCTTC
.,TRBV7-3,.,TRBJ2-2,CASSRREAWPMNTGELFF,TGTGCCAGCAGCCGCCGGGAAGCATGGCCGATGAACACCGGGGAGCTGTTTTTT
.,TRBV9,.,TRBJ1-1,CASSVGTVGITEAFF,TGTGCCAGCAGCGTAGGAACGGTCGGGATCACTGAAGCTTTCTTT
.,TRBV5-4,.,TRBJ1-1,CASSSGGGVWIEAFF,TGTGCCAGCAGCTCGGGAGGAGGCGTTTGGATTGAAGCTTTCTTT
.,TRBV11-2,.,TRBJ1-2,CASSLILEGLGGYTF,TGTGCCAGCAGCTTGATACTGGAGGGCCTCGGTGGCTACACCTTC
.,TRBV7-3,.,TRBJ2-7,CAGQLQGRYEQYF,TGTGCCGGGCAGCTACAGGGCAGGTACGAGCAGTACTTC
.,TRBV6-5,TRBD2,TRBJ2-3,CASTLAGTDTQYF,TGTGCCAGCACCCTAGCGGGAACAGATACGCAGTATTTT